The 26 T cell receptor beta chains reported below all come from one sample, sequenced in a study of identical twins. From the 5' RACE reads, TCRdb called clonotypes with MiXCR, one entry per CDR3 protein. The sample holds 500,000 or so distinct CDR3 sequences, less than 25% seen once. These data were also filed under a second study, of T cells expressing NK-cell markers.

The sequencing sample was made of CD4+ T cells sorted from blood. The receptors stem from a woman aged 18-29 years in good health.

This chain joins TRBV5-6 and TRBJ2-7; the D gene is possibly TRBD1 (6 bases). Germline lookup yields CDR1 SGHDT and CDR2 YYEEEE. The CDR3 runs to 15 residues. V was pared by 4 bases and J by 0 bases, with 14 bases between. CDR3 region: CASSRDRMSSYEQYF. In DNA form, the CDR3 reads TGTGCCAGCAGCCGTGACAGGATGAGCTCCTACGAGCAGTACTTC.

CDR3 sequence: CASSLHERGGGHTDTQYF. CDR3 DNA: TGTGCCAGCAGCCTGCATGAGCGGGGGGGTGGGCACACAGATACGCAGTATTTT. V gene TRBV9 combines with J gene TRBJ2-3; 10 bases fit TRBD2. The CDR3 runs 18 residues. CDR1 is SGDLS and CDR2 is YYNGEE in the germline V gene. Losses at the gene ends were 4 bases for V and 2 bases for J; bases not matched to a gene: 13.

V usage is TRBV4-1 and J usage is TRBJ1-5, with D hard to call. Trimming removed 2 bases at V and 1 base at J, with 12 bases between. Germline V CDR1 and CDR2: MGHRA, YSYEKL. This CDR3 comprises 16 residues. The DNA for the CDR3 is TGCGCCAGCAGCCAACCCCTCCTAGGGAGCAATCAGCCCCAGCATTTT. Translation gives CASSQPLLGSNQPQHF.

There are a few counts of this clonotype. This rearrangement joins TRBV10-3 to TRBJ1-5; TRBD1 is a possible D gene (5 bases). The CDR3 is 16 residues long. V lost 4 bases and J lost 0, with 13 bases in between. CDR1 and CDR2 (germline): ENHRY, SYGVKD. The CDR3: CAISAFRDVSNQPQHF. CDR3 DNA: TGTGCCATCAGTGCCTTTCGGGACGTTAGCAATCAGCCCCAGCATTTT.

This sequence joins TRBV11-2 and TRBJ2-6; weak D call: TRBD2 (5 bases). The CDR3 has 18 amino acids. V shed 4 bases and J shed 0 bases, with 16 bases lying between them. Germline V gives CDR1 SGHAT, CDR2 FQNNGV. The CDR3 loop reads CASSSTISAGSGANVLTF. The CDR3 bases are TGTGCCAGCAGCTCCACAATTTCCGCGGGCTCTGGGGCCAACGTCCTGACTTTC.

This clonotype showed up many times. The chain joins TRBV12-3 or TRBV12-4 to TRBJ2-5; a weak D match, TRBD2 (6 bases). CDR3 size: 14 residues. V lost 5 bases to trimming and J lost 2 bases, with 12 bases between them. The CDR3 DNA sequence: TGTGCCAGCAGTCTCCGGGACTGGCAAGAGACCCAGTACTTC. Protein: CASSLRDWQETQYF.

This clonotype was seen a handful of times. The rearrangement links TRBV30 to TRBJ2-1; D is uncertain. The germline gives CDR1 GTSNPN, CDR2 SVGIG (reference sequence). This CDR3 is built from 11 residues. Trimming stripped 0 bases from V and 8 bases from J, with 5 bases between. Here the CDR3 DNA reads TGTGCCTGGAGTGTAATCGATGAGCAGTTCTTC. It is translated as CAWSVIDEQFF. The variable domain in full, completed from reference TRBV30 and TRBJ2-1, reads SQTIHQWPATLVQPVGSPLSLECTVEGTSNPNLYWYRQAAGRGLQLLFYSVGIGQISSEVPQNLSASRPQDRQFILSSKKLLLSDSGFYLCAWSVIDEQFFGPGTRLTVL.

CDR3 sequence: CSVEDEGLVGYTF. The CDR3 DNA follows: TGCAGCGTTGAAGATGAGGGGTTGGTTGGCTACACCTTC. The genes are TRBV29-1 and TRBJ1-2; D is perhaps TRBD1 (5 bases). With 0 bases removed from V and 7 bases from J, the gap between germline ends came to 12 bases. Germline lookup yields CDR1 SQVTM and CDR2 ANQGSEA. The CDR3 loop spans 13 amino acids.

This clonotype was observed many times. This chain connects TRBV20-1 to TRBJ2-7; 9 bases fit TRBD1. Trimming at V came to 2 bases and at J to 4 bases, leaving 6 bases not matched to a gene. From germline, CDR1 is DFQATT and CDR2 SNEGSKA (reference sequence). The CDR3 has 14 residues. The CDR3 loop reads CSARKGTGRYEQYF. The CDR3, as DNA: TGCAGTGCTAGAAAGGGGACAGGGCGGTACGAGCAGTACTTC.

This clonotype was detected once. The chain links TRBV9 to TRBJ2-6; possibly TRBD1 for D (7 bases). Germline-derived CDR1 and CDR2 are SGDLS and YYNGEE. This CDR3 has 15 amino acids. With 3 bases removed from V and 5 bases from J, the gap between germline ends came to 12 bases. DNA of the CDR3: TGTGCCAGCAGCGAGGAGGGGGCTTGGGCCAACGTCCTGACTTTC. This gives the protein CASSEEGAWANVLTF.

The rearrangement uses TRBV10-3 and TRBJ2-1; 10 bases are a match to TRBD2. There are 16 residues in the CDR3. Trimming at V came to 4 bases and at J to 4 bases, leaving 7 bases not matched to a gene. CDR1 is ENHRY, CDR2 SYGVKD, per germline. The CDR3 bases are TGTGCCATCAGTGGGACCAGGACTAGCGGATACAATGAGCAGTTCTTC. Translation: CAISGTRTSGYNEQFF.

This clonotype was observed a few times. J is TRBJ2-5 and V is TRBV3-1; D perhaps matches TRBD2 (6 bases). The length of the CDR3 is 16 residues. Trimming left V 0 bases short and J 2 bases short, with 13 bases between. Germline CDR1 reads LGHDT; CDR2 reads YNNKEL (reference sequence). As DNA, the CDR3 is TGTGCCAGCAGCCAAGACCGAACTAGCCGGCAAGAGACCCAGTACTTC. Translated, it gives CASSQDRTSRQETQYF.

The genes are TRBV10-2 and TRBJ2-7; D ambiguous. Trimming shortened V by 3 bases and J by 5 bases, and 17 bases separated the two germline ends. The CDR3 loop spans 15 amino acids. CDR1 and CDR2 from the germline V gene are WSHSY and SAAADI. The chain's CDR3 is CASSDQLGMADEQYF. The CDR3 DNA is TGCGCCAGCAGTGATCAGCTTGGGATGGCCGACGAGCAGTACTTC.

The chain is built from TRBV20-1 and TRBJ2-7, with 13 positions matching TRBD2. Germline CDR1 DFQATT, CDR2 SNEGSKA (reference sequence). With 6 bases clipped from V and 2 bases from J, the junction kept 4 bases outside the gene matches. The CDR3 spans 14 residues. The CDR3 nucleotides read TGCAGTGCAACCGGACTAGCGGGAGCCTACGAGCAGTACTTC. Translated, it gives CSATGLAGAYEQYF.

This clonotype was observed a few times. This chain connects TRBV9 to TRBJ2-4, with 8 bases fitting TRBD2. The ends lost 4 bases at V and 5 bases at J; junction bases unmatched: 5. CDR1 SGDLS and CDR2 YYNGEE come from the germline V gene. The CDR3 length is 14 residues. CDR3 in DNA: TGTGCCAGCAGCCTCGGACTAGCAGAAAACATTCAGTACTTC. As protein: CASSLGLAENIQYF.

This clonotype has at least ten counts. The J gene is TRBJ2-5, the V gene TRBV12-3 or TRBV12-4; the D gene could be TRBD1 or TRBD2 (5 bases each). The CDR3 has 14 residues. V was shortened by 7 bases and J by 7 bases, with 19 bases between the two germline ends. The CDR3 DNA reads TGTGCCAGCACCCACGGGACCCTCTCGAGGACCCAGTACTTC. It is translated as CASTHGTLSRTQYF.

This clonotype was observed a handful of times. V gene TRBV18 combines with J gene TRBJ2-5, with TRBD1 matching over 9 bases. The CDR3 contains 16 residues. CDR1 KGHSH and CDR2 LQKENI come from the germline V gene. V lost 0 bases to trimming and J lost 2 bases; unmatched junction nucleotides: 4. This CDR3 reads CASSPPTDRGQETQYF. The CDR3 DNA follows: TGTGCCAGCTCACCACCGACGGACAGGGGACAAGAGACCCAGTACTTC.

The chain couples TRBV4-3 to TRBJ2-5; 7 nucleotides line up with TRBD1. CDR1 LGHNA and CDR2 YSLEER come from the germline V gene. The CDR3 loop spans 16 amino acids. The V segment lost 3 bases and the J segment 5 bases; nucleotides outside the gene matches: 12. CDR3 sequence reads: CASSQNTGAAWETQYF. As DNA, the CDR3 is TGCGCCAGCAGCCAGAATACAGGGGCCGCGTGGGAGACCCAGTACTTC.

This clonotype was seen a few times. The J gene is TRBJ2-1, the V gene TRBV11-3, with 9 bases lining up with TRBD1. V was pared by 5 bases and J by 6 bases, with 8 bases of the junction left unmatched. Germline lookup yields CDR1 SGHNT and CDR2 YENEEA. This CDR3 has 15 amino acids. The DNA of the CDR3 is TGTGCCAGCAGCCCCGGACAGGGGATGACCAATGAGCAGTTCTTC. As protein: CASSPGQGMTNEQFF.

This chain joins TRBV9 and TRBJ2-2, with 8 bases identical to TRBD2. The CDR3 has 16 residues. Trimming took 3 bases from V and 0 from J; bases not matched to a gene: 4. In germline, CDR1 is SGDLS, CDR2 YYNGEE. The CDR3 is CASSALGLANTGELFF. CDR3 bases: TGTGCCAGCAGCGCCTTGGGACTAGCGAACACCGGGGAGCTGTTTTTT.

Only a few counts were recorded for this clonotype. This chain connects TRBV20-1 to TRBJ2-1, with a possible D match to TRBD2 (6 bases). The CDR3 covers 16 residues. Germline V lookup: CDR1 DFQATT, CDR2 SNEGSKA (reference sequence). The V gene lost 0 bases and the J gene lost 3 bases, with 15 bases spanning the gap. The CDR3 here is CSARDLRESYYNEQFF. Here the CDR3 DNA reads TGCAGTGCTAGAGATCTCCGGGAGAGTTACTACAATGAGCAGTTCTTC.

In its sample, this clonotype was seen a few times. CDR3 nucleotides: TGTGCCAGCAGTTCGGACAGGGTTTATGGCTACACCTTC. Its protein is CASSSDRVYGYTF. The rearrangement links TRBV12-3 or TRBV12-4 to TRBJ1-2, with 8 bases that match TRBD1. V lost 4 bases to trimming and J lost 5 bases; unmatched junction nucleotides: 3. This CDR3 has 13 residues.

The V gene is TRBV9, the J gene TRBJ2-2; possible D gene TRBD1, 6 bases. The CDR3 runs to 15 residues. The germline V gene encodes CDR1 SGDLS and CDR2 YYNGEE. V lost 2 bases, J lost 5 bases, and 13 bases lay in between. The CDR3 nucleotides are TGTGCCAGCAGCGTGGGCCGAGGGGGAACCGGGGAGCTGTTTTTT. Translated: CASSVGRGGTGELFF.

The V call is TRBV6-5, the J call TRBJ1-2; D is possibly TRBD1 (5 bases). This CDR3 spans 13 amino acids. The ends were cut back, 4 bases at V and 3 bases at J, with 9 bases in the middle. Germline V gene data show CDR1 as MNHEY and CDR2 as SVGAGI. In DNA, the CDR3 is TGTGCCAGCAGTTCCCGGGGCCACTATGGCTACACCTTC. As protein: CASSSRGHYGYTF.

The chain employs TRBV12-3 or TRBV12-4 and TRBJ2-1; 7 bases match TRBD2. The CDR3 is 14 amino acids. V lost 6 bases, J lost 6 bases, and 8 bases stayed unmatched. The CDR3 DNA is TGTGCCAGCAGGTTAAGGGAGCGGGGCAATGAGCAGTTCTTC. Amino acids: CASRLRERGNEQFF.

In this sample, this clonotype turned up many times. This rearrangement joins TRBV2 to TRBJ1-1; TRBD1 matches 9 bases. The germline V gene encodes CDR1 SNHLY and CDR2 FYNNEI. The trim removed 5 bases at V and 5 bases at J, leaving 9 bases unmatched. The CDR3 is made up of 15 amino acids. CDR3 bases: TGTGCCAGCAGTTTCATACAGGGGGCTGGGACTGAAGCTTTCTTT. The encoded protein is CASSFIQGAGTEAFF.